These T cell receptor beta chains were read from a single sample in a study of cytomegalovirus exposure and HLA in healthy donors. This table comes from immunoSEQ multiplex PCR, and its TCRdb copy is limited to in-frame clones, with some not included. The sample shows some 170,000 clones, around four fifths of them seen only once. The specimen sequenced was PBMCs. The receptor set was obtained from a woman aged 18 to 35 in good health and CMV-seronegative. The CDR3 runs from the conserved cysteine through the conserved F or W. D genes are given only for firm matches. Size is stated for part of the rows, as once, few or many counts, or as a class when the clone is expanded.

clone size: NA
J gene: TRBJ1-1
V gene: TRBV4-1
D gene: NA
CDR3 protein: CASSPTDRMNTEAFF
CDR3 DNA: TGCGCCAGCAGCCCGACAGACCGTATGAACACTGAAGCTTTCTTT

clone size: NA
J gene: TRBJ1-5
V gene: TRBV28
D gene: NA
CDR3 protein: CASSDPKGLRNQPQHF
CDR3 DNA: TGTGCCAGCAGCGACCCAAAGGGACTGAGAAATCAGCCCCAGCATTTT

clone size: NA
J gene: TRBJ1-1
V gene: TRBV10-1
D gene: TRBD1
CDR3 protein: CASSGDRTRGTEAFF
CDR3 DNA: TGCGCCAGCAGTGGGGACAGGACCCGCGGCACTGAAGCTTTCTTT

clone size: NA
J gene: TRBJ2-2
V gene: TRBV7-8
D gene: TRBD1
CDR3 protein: CASSFWTGNTGELFF
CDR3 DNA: TGTGCCAGCAGCTTCTGGACAGGGAACACCGGGGAGCTGTTTTTT

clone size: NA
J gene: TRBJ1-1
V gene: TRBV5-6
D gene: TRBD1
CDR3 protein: CASSYYDRANTEAFF
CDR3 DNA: TGTGCCAGCAGCTATTACGACAGGGCGAACACTGAAGCTTTCTTT

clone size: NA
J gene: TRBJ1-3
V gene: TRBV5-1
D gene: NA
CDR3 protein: CASSPPSAGNTIYF
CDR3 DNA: TGCGCCAGCAGTCCCCCCTCGGCTGGAAACACCATATATTTT

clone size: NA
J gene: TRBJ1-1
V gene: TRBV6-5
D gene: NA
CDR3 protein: CASSYSKQGFTEAFF
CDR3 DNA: TGTGCCAGCAGTTACTCGAAACAGGGTTTCACTGAAGCTTTCTTT

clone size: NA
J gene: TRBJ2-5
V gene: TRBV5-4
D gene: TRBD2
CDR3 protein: CASSLKLAGSETQYF
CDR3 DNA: TGTGCCAGCAGCTTGAAATTAGCGGGGTCGGAGACCCAGTACTTC

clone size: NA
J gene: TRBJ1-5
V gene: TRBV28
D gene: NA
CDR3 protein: CASSFLGPQHF
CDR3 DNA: TGTGCCAGCAGTTTTTTGGGCCCCCAGCATTTT

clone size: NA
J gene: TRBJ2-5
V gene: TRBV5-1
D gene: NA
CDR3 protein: CASSLAGIRLGETQYF
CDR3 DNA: TGCGCCAGCAGCTTGGCCGGGATAAGATTGGGAGAGACCCAGTACTTC

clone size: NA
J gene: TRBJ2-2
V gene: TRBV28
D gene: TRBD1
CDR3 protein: CASTGQGKLFF
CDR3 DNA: TGTGCCAGCACCGGACAGGGGAAGCTGTTTTTT

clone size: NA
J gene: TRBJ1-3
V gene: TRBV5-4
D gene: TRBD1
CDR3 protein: CASSFKQGPGNTIYF
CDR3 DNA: TGTGCCAGCAGCTTCAAACAGGGGCCTGGAAACACCATATATTTT

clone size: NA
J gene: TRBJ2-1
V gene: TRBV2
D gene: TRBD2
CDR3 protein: CASNGLVANEQFF
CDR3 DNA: TGTGCCAGCAATGGACTAGTCGCCAATGAGCAGTTCTTC

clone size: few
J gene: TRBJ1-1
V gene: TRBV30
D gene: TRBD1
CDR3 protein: CAWVTGMNTEAFF
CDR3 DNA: TGTGCCTGGGTGACAGGGATGAACACTGAAGCTTTCTTT

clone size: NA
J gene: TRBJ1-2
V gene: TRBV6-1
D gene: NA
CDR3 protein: CASSSGGGGYGYTF
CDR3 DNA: TGTGCCAGCAGTTCCGGGGGTGGCGGCTATGGCTACACCTTC

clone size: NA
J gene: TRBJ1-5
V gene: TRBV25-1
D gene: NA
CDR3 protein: CASSGTPDSNQPQHF
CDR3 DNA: TGTGCCAGCAGTGGGACACCCGATAGCAATCAGCCCCAGCATTTT

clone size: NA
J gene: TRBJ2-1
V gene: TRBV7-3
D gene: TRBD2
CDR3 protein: CASSSSGLAGDNEQFF
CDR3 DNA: TGTGCCAGCAGCTCCTCGGGACTAGCGGGGGACAATGAGCAGTTCTTC

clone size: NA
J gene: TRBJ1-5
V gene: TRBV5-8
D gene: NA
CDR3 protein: CASTRYSNQPQHF
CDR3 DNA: TGTGCCAGCACGCGGTATAGCAATCAGCCCCAGCATTTT

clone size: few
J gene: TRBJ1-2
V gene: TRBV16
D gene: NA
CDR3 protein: CASSQGEWKAGYTF
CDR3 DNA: TGTGCCAGCAGCCAAGGGGAGTGGAAAGCGGGCTACACCTTC

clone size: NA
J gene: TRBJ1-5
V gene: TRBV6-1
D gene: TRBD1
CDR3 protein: CASSYTGAQPQHF
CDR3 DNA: TGTGCCAGCAGCTACACAGGGGCTCAGCCCCAGCATTTT

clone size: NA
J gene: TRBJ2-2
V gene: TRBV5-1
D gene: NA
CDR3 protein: CASSNVREATGELFF
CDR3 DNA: TGCGCCAGCAGCAACGTAAGGGAGGCCACCGGGGAGCTGTTTTTT

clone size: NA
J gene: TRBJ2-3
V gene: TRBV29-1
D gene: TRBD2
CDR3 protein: CSVEDLGGRAFVDTQYF
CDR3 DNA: TGCAGCGTTGAAGATCTCGGCGGGAGGGCCTTTGTGGATACGCAGTATTTT

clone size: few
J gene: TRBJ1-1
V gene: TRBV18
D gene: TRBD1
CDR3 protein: CASSLGTGGTVNTEAFF
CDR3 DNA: TGTGCCAGCTCACTTGGGACAGGGGGGACCGTGAACACTGAAGCTTTCTTT

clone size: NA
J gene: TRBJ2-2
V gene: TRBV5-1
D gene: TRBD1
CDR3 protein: CASSLPGQGTPGELFF
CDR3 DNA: TGCGCCAGCAGCTTACCGGGACAGGGTACTCCCGGGGAGCTGTTTTTT

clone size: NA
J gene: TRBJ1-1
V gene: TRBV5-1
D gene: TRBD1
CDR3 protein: CASSSLGTENTEAFF
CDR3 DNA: TGCGCCAGCAGCTCTCTAGGGACAGAGAACACTGAAGCTTTCTTT

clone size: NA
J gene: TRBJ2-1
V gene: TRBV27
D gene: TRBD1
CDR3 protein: CASSPSPRQGDNEQFF
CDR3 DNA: TGTGCCAGCAGTCCTAGTCCACGACAGGGGGATAATGAGCAGTTCTTC

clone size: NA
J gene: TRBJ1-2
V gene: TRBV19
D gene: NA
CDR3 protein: CASSIETGPYGYTF
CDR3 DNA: TGTGCCAGTAGTATCGAGACAGGACCGTATGGCTACACCTTC

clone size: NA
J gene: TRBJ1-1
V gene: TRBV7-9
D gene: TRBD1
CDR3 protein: CASSLQGAALNTEAFF
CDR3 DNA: TGTGCCAGCAGCTTACAGGGGGCCGCCTTGAACACTGAAGCTTTCTTT

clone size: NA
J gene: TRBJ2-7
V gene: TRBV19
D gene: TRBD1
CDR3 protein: CASSTRRGLPYEQYF
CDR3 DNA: TGTGCCAGTAGTACCCGCAGGGGGCTCCCCTACGAGCAGTACTTC

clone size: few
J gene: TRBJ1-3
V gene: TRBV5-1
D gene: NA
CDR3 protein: CASSLVGSSGGNTIYF
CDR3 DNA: TGCGCCAGCAGCTTGGTGGGCTCCTCGGGGGGAAACACCATATATTTT

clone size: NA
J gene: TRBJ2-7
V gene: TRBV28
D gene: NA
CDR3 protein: CASSSSSAGWREQYF
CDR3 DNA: TGTGCCAGCAGTTCTAGTTCAGCGGGTTGGCGGGAGCAGTACTTC

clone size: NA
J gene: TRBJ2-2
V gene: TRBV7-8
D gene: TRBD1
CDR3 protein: CASSLSRTGFTGELFF
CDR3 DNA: TGTGCCAGCAGCTTATCCCGGACAGGTTTCACCGGGGAGCTGTTTTTT

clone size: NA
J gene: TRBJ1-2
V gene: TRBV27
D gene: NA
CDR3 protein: CASSPHGRTVNYGYTF
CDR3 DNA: TGTGCCAGCAGTCCGCACGGCAGGACTGTCAACTATGGCTACACCTTC

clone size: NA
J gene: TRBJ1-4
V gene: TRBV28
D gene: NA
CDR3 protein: CASSHRQRKLFF
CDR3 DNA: TGTGCCAGCAGCCACAGACAGCGAAAACTGTTTTTT

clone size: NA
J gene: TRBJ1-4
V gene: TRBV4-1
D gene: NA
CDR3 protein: CASSQDWTDATNEKLFF
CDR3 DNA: TGCGCCAGCAGCCAAGATTGGACAGATGCAACTAATGAAAAACTGTTTTTT

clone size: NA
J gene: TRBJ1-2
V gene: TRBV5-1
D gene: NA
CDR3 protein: CASSLALFRSDYGYTF
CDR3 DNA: TGCGCCAGCAGCTTGGCCTTATTCCGTAGTGACTATGGCTACACCTTC

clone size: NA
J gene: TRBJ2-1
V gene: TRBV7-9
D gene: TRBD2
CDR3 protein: CASSLWGTSGDEQFF
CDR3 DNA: TGTGCCAGCAGCTTATGGGGGACTAGCGGGGACGAGCAGTTCTTC

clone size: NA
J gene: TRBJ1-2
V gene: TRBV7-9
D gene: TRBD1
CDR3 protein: CSSSLDRAHTF
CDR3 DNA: TGTTCCAGCAGCCTCGACAGGGCTCACACCTTC

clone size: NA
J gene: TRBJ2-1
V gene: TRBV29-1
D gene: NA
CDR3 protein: CSVEKKQRHSYNEQFF
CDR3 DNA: TGCAGCGTTGAAAAAAAACAGCGGCACTCCTACAATGAGCAGTTCTTC

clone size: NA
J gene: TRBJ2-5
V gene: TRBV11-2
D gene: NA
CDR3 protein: CASSLVAGGGETQYF
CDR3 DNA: TGTGCCAGCAGCTTAGTGGCGGGCGGTGGGGAGACCCAGTACTTC

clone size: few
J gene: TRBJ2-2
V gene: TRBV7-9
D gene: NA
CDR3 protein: CASRAPGSFTNTGELFF
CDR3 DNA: TGTGCCAGCAGGGCCCCCGGGAGTTTCACGAACACCGGGGAGCTGTTTTTT

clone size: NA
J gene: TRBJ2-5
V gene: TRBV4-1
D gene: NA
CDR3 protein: CASSQRGGKETQYF
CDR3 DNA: TGCGCCAGCAGCCAAAGGGGGGGGAAAGAGACCCAGTACTTC

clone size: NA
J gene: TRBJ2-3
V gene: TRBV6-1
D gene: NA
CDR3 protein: CASILTGGVDTQYF
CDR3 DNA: TGTGCCAGCATTTTAACTGGAGGGGTAGATACGCAGTATTTT

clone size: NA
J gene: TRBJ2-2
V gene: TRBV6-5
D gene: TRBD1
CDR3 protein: CASRTGGRNTGELFF
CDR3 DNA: TGTGCCAGCAGAACAGGGGGAAGGAACACCGGGGAGCTGTTTTTT

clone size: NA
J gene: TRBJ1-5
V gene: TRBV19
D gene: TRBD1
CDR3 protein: CASRQGSYSNQPQHF
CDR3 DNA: TGTGCCAGCCGACAGGGGTCTTATAGCAATCAGCCCCAGCATTTT

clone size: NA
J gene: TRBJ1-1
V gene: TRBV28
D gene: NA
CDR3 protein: CASSLRKDINTEAFF
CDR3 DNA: TGTGCCAGCAGCCTCAGGAAGGACATCAACACTGAAGCTTTCTTT

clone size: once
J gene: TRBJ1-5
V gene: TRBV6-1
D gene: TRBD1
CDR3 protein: CASSEGPGGQPQHF
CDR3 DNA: TGTGCCAGCAGTGAAGGGCCAGGGGGACAGCCCCAGCATTTT

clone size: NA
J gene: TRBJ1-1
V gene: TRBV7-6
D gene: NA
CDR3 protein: CASSLGAGMNTEAFF
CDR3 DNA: TGTGCCAGCAGCCTAGGGGCAGGGATGAACACTGAAGCTTTCTTT